Listed here are 9 T cell receptor beta chains from one sample, sequenced in a study of cytomegalovirus exposure and HLA in healthy donors. Primers included in the PCR were 60 Vbeta and 13 Jbeta primers. Assay: immunoSEQ multiplex PCR; the TCRdb copy retains only in-frame clones and omits some. This table holds under 140,000 clones, about 73% found once. Sequenced: PBMCs. These receptors came from a woman in her thirties in good health and CMV-seronegative.

This clone occurred a few times. The chain links TRBV6-4 to TRBJ2-3; 8 positions agree with TRBD2. The CDR3 is made up of 15 amino acids. The V segment lost 2 bases and the J segment 5 bases; nucleotides outside the gene matches: 6. CDR1 MRHNA and CDR2 SNTAGT come from the germline V gene. The CDR3 is CASSDGTGGGDTQYF. CDR3 DNA: TGTGCCAGCAGTGACGGGACGGGAGGGGGAGATACGCAGTATTTT.

The chain joins TRBV28 to TRBJ1-1, with D perhaps TRBD1 (5 bases). The V gene lost 8 bases and the J gene lost 1 base, with 17 bases spanning the gap. Looked up from germline, CDR1 is MDHEN and CDR2 is SYDVKM. The CDR3 has 15 residues. This CDR3 reads CASRMWGGENTEAFF. The CDR3 DNA reads as TGTGCCAGCCGAATGTGGGGCGGAGAGAACACTGAAGCTTTCTTT. The full variable domain, in which reference TRBV28 and TRBJ1-1 provide the parts outside the CDR3, is DVKVTQSSRYLVKRTGEKVFLECVQDMDHENMFWYRQDPGLGLRLIYFSYDVKMKEKGDIPEGYSVSREKKERFSLILESASTNQTSMYLCASRMWGGENTEAFFGQGTRLTVV.

The CDR3 bases are TGTGCCAGCAGCTTACTTCAGGGGGCTAAAGCATCCTACAATGAGCAGTTCTTC. Protein: CASSLLQGAKASYNEQFF. The rearrangement joins TRBV7-2 to TRBJ2-1; 8 bases align to TRBD1. V was clipped by 2 bases and J by 1 base; unmatched bases: 10. Germline lookup yields CDR1 SGHTA and CDR2 FQGNSA. The CDR3 covers 18 residues.

V is TRBV6-5 and J is TRBJ2-5, with 10 bases fitting TRBD2. Trimming took 5 bases from V and 4 from J; bases not matched to a gene: 7. Germline-derived CDR1 and CDR2 are MNHEY and SVGAGI. CDR3 length equals 15 residues. The CDR3 spells CASSNNSSGRETQYF. DNA for the CDR3: TGTGCCAGCAGTAACAACTCTAGCGGGAGAGAGACCCAGTACTTC.

V is TRBV30 and J is TRBJ1-5, with a tentative D call TRBD1 (6 bases). V lost 2 bases, J lost 6 bases, and 17 bases lay in between. CDR1 is GTSNPN, CDR2 SVGIG, per germline (reference sequence). CDR3 length equals 15 residues. For the CDR3, the DNA is TGTGCCTGGAGTACAGGGACCAAAGGCGGTCAGCCCCAGCATTTT. It yields the protein CAWSTGTKGGQPQHF.

The chain joins TRBV5-8 to TRBJ1-5; no firm D call. The length of the CDR3 is 16 residues. CDR1 is SGHTS, CDR2 YDEGEE, per germline. Between the trimmed V and J ends, which lost 2 bases and 2 bases, there was a span of 14 bases. The CDR3 region is CASSLLGVVGNQPQHF. DNA of the CDR3: TGTGCCAGCAGCTTACTAGGAGTAGTGGGCAATCAGCCCCAGCATTTT.

About this clone itself: The junction shows a germline mismatch at one end, possibly a read error. The chain employs TRBV7-7 and TRBJ2-3, with TRBD2 matching over 9 bases. The germline CDR1 and CDR2 sequences are SSHAT and FNYEAQ (reference sequence). There are 14 residues in the CDR3. The CDR3 DNA follows: TGTGCTAGCAGCTTAACAGCGGGAGGTGCTACGCAGTATTTT. Its translation is CASSLTAGGATQYF.

The V call is TRBV5-6, the J call TRBJ2-7; D is perhaps TRBD2 (6 bases). Trimming cost V 4 bases and J 2 bases, with 13 bases left between them. CDR3 length: 14 amino acids. CDR1 is SGHDT and CDR2 is YYEEEE in the germline V gene. CDR3 residues: CASSNWRATYEQYF. CDR3 DNA: TGTGCCAGCAGCAACTGGAGGGCTACCTACGAGCAGTACTTC.

This clone was seen once. This sequence joins TRBV7-2 and TRBJ2-3; 10 positions match TRBD2. This CDR3 is built from 12 residues. The V gene's germline CDR1 is SGHTA and CDR2 FQGNSA. Germline trimming cut 5 bases from V and 14 bases from J; bases unmatched to any gene: 7. The CDR3, as DNA: TGTGCCAGCAGCCGCCTAGCGGGGGAGGGGTATTTT. Amino acid sequence: CASSRLAGEGYF.